Listed below are T cell receptor beta chains from one sample, sequenced in a study of cytotoxic CD8 clonotypes in ibrutinib-treated CLL. Measured with immunoSEQ multiplex PCR; TCRdb has only the in-frame clones, and not every one. Among 150,000 to 200,000 clones listed, 84% were seen once. Sequencing used PBMCs, obtained after 24 months of ibrutinib treatment. These receptors originate from a human donor with chronic lymphocytic leukemia. Both conserved end residues are part of each CDR3. Each record gives: clone size, J gene, V gene, D gene, CDR3 DNA, CDR3 protein. A D gene is named only where the DNA matches it firmly. Expanded clones are given a class, and other clones once, few, many or no size at all.

size: -; J: TRBJ2-7; V: TRBV7-3; D: -; DNA: TGTGCCAGCAGCTCAGGAAACAGGCTGCGGGAGCAGTACTTC; CDR3: CASSSGNRLREQYF
size: -; J: TRBJ1-5; V: TRBV4-3; D: TRBD1; DNA: TGCGCCAGCAGCCCAGGGACAGGGACTTATCAGCCCCAGCATTTT; CDR3: CASSPGTGTYQPQHF
size: -; J: TRBJ1-2; V: TRBV11-1; D: TRBD1; DNA: TGTGCCAGCAGGCCCGGGACAGTCCTACTGGGCGGCTACACCTTC; CDR3: CASRPGTVLLGGYTF
size: few; J: TRBJ1-5; V: TRBV5-4; D: -; DNA: TGTGCCAGCAGCTCGTGGGCCGGGGGGGGCAATCAGCCCCAGCATTTT; CDR3: CASSSWAGGGNQPQHF
size: -; J: TRBJ1-1; V: TRBV7-2; D: -; DNA: TGTGCCAGCAGCAAACGGGCAGGGTCGAACACTGAAGCTTTCTTT; CDR3: CASSKRAGSNTEAFF
size: -; J: TRBJ1-2; V: TRBV5-6; D: -; DNA: TGTGCCAGCAGCTTGGTACAGAACTATGGCTACACCTTC; CDR3: CASSLVQNYGYTF
size: -; J: TRBJ2-1; V: TRBV19; D: -; DNA: TGTGCCAGTAGTCGGGGTGAGCAGTTCTTC; CDR3: CASSRGEQFF
size: -; J: TRBJ1-4; V: TRBV7-2; D: -; DNA: TGTGCCAGCAGCCTTCCCCCGTCTAATGAAAAACTGTTTTTT; CDR3: CASSLPPSNEKLFF
size: -; J: TRBJ2-7; V: TRBV7-9; D: TRBD1; DNA: TGTGCCAGCAGCTTAACGGGACAGAACCCTTACGAGCAGTACTTC; CDR3: CASSLTGQNPYEQYF
size: -; J: TRBJ2-7; V: TRBV5-1; D: -; DNA: TGCGCCAGCAGCTTGGATTCAGAAACCTACGAGCAGTACTTC; CDR3: CASSLDSETYEQYF
size: -; J: TRBJ1-2; V: TRBV28; D: TRBD1; DNA: TGTGCCAGCAGTTCCCCTTGGGACAGGGGGCGCTTGCATGGCTACACCTTC; CDR3: CASSSPWDRGRLHGYTF
size: -; J: TRBJ2-2; V: TRBV23-1; D: TRBD1; DNA: TGCGCCAGCAGTCGTAGACAGGGACCGAACACCGGGGAGCTGTTTTTT; CDR3: CASSRRQGPNTGELFF
size: once; J: TRBJ1-3; V: TRBV9; D: -; DNA: TGTGCCAGCAGCCCTACAAGCTCTGGAAACACCATATATTTT; CDR3: CASSPTSSGNTIYF
size: -; J: TRBJ1-4; V: TRBV5-4; D: -; DNA: TGTGCCAGCAGCGCCAGAGGGGGGGTCGGTAATGAAAAACTGTTTTTT; CDR3: CASSARGGVGNEKLFF
size: -; J: TRBJ1-5; V: TRBV19; D: -; DNA: TGTGCCAGTAGTATTTCAGGGAGTTCTAGTCAGCCCCAGCATTTT; CDR3: CASSISGSSSQPQHF
size: few; J: TRBJ2-3; V: TRBV2; D: TRBD2; DNA: TGTGCCAGCTGTCGACTAGCGGGGGAAACAGATACGCAGTATTTT; CDR3: CASCRLAGETDTQYF
size: -; J: TRBJ1-1; V: TRBV18; D: -; DNA: TGTGCCAGCTCACCACGACAGGAGAACACTGAAGCTTTCTTT; CDR3: CASSPRQENTEAFF
size: -; J: TRBJ1-3; V: TRBV7-9; D: -; DNA: TGTGCCAGCAGCCCCCTGGGGGATGGGTCTGGAAACACCATATATTTT; CDR3: CASSPLGDGSGNTIYF
size: -; J: TRBJ1-1; V: TRBV7-9; D: -; DNA: TGTGCCAGCAGCTTAGGGGAACCGGGACCGAGGAACACTGAAGCTTTCTTT; CDR3: CASSLGEPGPRNTEAFF
size: -; J: TRBJ2-7; V: TRBV11-3; D: TRBD1; DNA: TGTGCCAGCAGCTTAGGACAGGGAGACTGCGAGCAGTACTTC; CDR3: CASSLGQGDCEQYF
size: -; J: TRBJ2-2; V: TRBV7-9; D: -; DNA: TGTGCCAGCAGCTTAGTAGGTTCTGGCGGGGAGCTGTTTTTT; CDR3: CASSLVGSGGELFF
size: -; J: TRBJ2-7; V: TRBV19; D: -; DNA: TGTGCCAGTAGTCCCCCGCCGGGACGTGGGACCTACGAGCAGTACTTC; CDR3: CASSPPPGRGTYEQYF
size: -; J: TRBJ2-2; V: TRBV14; D: -; DNA: TGTGCCAGCAGCCAAGCGGGCCGAGGGGTAGACTTAACCGGGGAGCTGTTTTTT; CDR3: CASSQAGRGVDLTGELFF
size: -; J: TRBJ2-3; V: TRBV6-1; D: -; DNA: TGTGCCAGCAGTGAATGGGGCAGCACAGATACGCAGTATTTT; CDR3: CASSEWGSTDTQYF
size: -; J: TRBJ1-2; V: TRBV30; D: -; DNA: TGTGCCTGGAGTGAATCAGGAGGCTACACCTTC; CDR3: CAWSESGGYTF
size: once; J: TRBJ2-3; V: TRBV11-2; D: TRBD1; DNA: TGTGCCAGCAGCTTAACAGGGGGCCCTGCAGATACGCAGTATTTT; CDR3: CASSLTGGPADTQYF
size: -; J: TRBJ1-2; V: TRBV5-1; D: -; DNA: TGCGCCAGCAGCTTGGAACAGGCCTATGGCTACACCTTC; CDR3: CASSLEQAYGYTF
size: -; J: TRBJ2-7; V: TRBV27; D: TRBD1; DNA: TGTGCCACCCGGTTTGTTTCGGGACAGGGGTGGGAGCAGTACTTC; CDR3: CATRFVSGQGWEQYF
size: -; J: TRBJ2-4; V: TRBV9; D: -; DNA: TGTGCCAGCAGCGGCGGACTGGGGGAAAACATTCAGTACTTC; CDR3: CASSGGLGENIQYF
size: once; J: TRBJ2-1; V: TRBV7-2; D: -; DNA: TGTGCCAGCAGCTCCCCCCCAGGAGCGGGGTTCTTC; CDR3: CASSSPPGAGFF
size: -; J: TRBJ2-7; V: TRBV5-1; D: -; DNA: TGCGCCAGCAGCTTACTCACAACCTCCTACGAGCAGTACTTC; CDR3: CASSLLTTSYEQYF
size: -; J: TRBJ1-1; V: TRBV6-4; D: -; DNA: TGTGCCAGCAAGGAGAAGGGGGTAGGAACTGAAGCTTTCTTT; CDR3: CASKEKGVGTEAFF